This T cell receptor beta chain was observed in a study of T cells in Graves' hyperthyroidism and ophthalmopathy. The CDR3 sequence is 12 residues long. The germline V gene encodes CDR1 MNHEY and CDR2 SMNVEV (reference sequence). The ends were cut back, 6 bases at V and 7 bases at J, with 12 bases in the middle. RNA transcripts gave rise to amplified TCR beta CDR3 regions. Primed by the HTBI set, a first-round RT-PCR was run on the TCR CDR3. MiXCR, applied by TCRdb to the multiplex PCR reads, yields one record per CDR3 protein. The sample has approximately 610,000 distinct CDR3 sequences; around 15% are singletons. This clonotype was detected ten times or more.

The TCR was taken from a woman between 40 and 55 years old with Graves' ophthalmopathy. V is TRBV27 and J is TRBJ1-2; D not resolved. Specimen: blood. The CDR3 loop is CASSPQFGGYTF. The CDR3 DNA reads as TGTGCCAGCAGCCCACAGTTCGGTGGCTACACCTTC.